The sequence of this T cell receptor beta chain was determined in a study of blood T cell repertoires in COVID-19. Study-wide background: Spain, Italy and the United States supplied samples that represented acute and convalescent COVID-19. T cells, B-cell-depleted T cells, or PBMCs provided the cDNA or gDNA that served as material.

Participants were placed into cohorts based on the clinical history they reported. Cohort 3 donors were reported recovered after two negative PCRs, clearance, or symptom resolution. The data were produced by immunoSEQ multiplex PCR, yet TCRdb's version contains in-frame clones alone and is incomplete. The sample lists fewer than 200,000 clones; just over 85% were seen once. CDR1 is GTSNPN, CDR2 SVGIG, per germline (reference sequence). Trimming pared 4 bases from V and 2 bases from J, leaving 20 bases between. The CDR3 spans 16 residues. V is TRBV30 and J is TRBJ2-5, with D possibly being TRBD2 (6 bases). The clonotype was recovered from a woman under 30 who had recovered from COVID-19. Sequencing was done on a sample of PBMCs or T cells enriched from blood (not recorded which). CDR3: CAWTLKRAPEQETQYF. The CDR3 DNA reads TGTGCCTGGACCCTTAAGCGGGCTCCAGAGCAAGAGACCCAGTACTTC.